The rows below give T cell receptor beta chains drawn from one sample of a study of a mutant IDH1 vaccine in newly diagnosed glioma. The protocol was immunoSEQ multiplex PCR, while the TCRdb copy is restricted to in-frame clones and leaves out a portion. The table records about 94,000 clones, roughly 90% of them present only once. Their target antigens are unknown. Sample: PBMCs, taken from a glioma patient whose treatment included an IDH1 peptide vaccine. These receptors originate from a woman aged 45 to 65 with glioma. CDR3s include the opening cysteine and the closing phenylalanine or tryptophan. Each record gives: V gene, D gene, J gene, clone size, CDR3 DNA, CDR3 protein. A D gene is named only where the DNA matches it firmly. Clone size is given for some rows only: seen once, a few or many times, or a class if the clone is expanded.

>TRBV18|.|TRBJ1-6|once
TGTGCCAGCTCACACAATAGCTCCTATAATTCACCCCTCCACTTT
CASSHNSSYNSPLHF
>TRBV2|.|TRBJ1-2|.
TGTGCCAGCAGTTATACAGGGAGGGATGGCTACACCTTC
CASSYTGRDGYTF
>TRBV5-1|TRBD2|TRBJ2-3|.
TGCGCCAGCAGCCGCTTTGGCAGCGGGAGTACGGATACGCAGTATTTT
CASSRFGSGSTDTQYF
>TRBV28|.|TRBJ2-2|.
TGTGCCAGCAGTTTAAGACAAAGCACCGGGGAGCTGTTTTTT
CASSLRQSTGELFF
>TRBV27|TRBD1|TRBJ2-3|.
TGTGCCAGCAGTCCCGGACAGGGCCCAGATACGCAGTATTTT
CASSPGQGPDTQYF
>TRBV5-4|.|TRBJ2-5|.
TGTGCCAGCAGCTTGGGGGGGCGTCATCAAGAGACCCAGTACTTC
CASSLGGRHQETQYF
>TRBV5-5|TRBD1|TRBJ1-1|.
TGTGCCAGCAGCCCCACCGGGACAGGGGGTTTGAACACTGAAGCTTTCTTT
CASSPTGTGGLNTEAFF
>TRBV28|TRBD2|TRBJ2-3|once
TGTGCCAGCAGAAGAGCGGGAGCCATGAGCACAGATACGCAGTATTTT
CASRRAGAMSTDTQYF
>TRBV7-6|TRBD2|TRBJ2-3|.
TGTGCCAGCACCCTGGGCCAAGGGACTAGCGCAGATACGCAGTATTTT
CASTLGQGTSADTQYF
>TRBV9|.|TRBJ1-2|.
TGTGCCAGCAGCGTAGGGGTCCAGATGGGCTATGGCTACACCTTC
CASSVGVQMGYGYTF
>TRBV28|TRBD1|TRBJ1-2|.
TGTGCCAGCATTACCGGGGGACAGAAGATTAACTATGGCTACACCTTC
CASITGGQKINYGYTF
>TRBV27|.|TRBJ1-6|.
TGTGCCAGCAGTCCTTTAGGCTCCTATAATTCACCCCTCCACTTT
CASSPLGSYNSPLHF
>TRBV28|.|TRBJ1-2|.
TGTGCCAGCAGTTTATACCAGGCTACCTTGGGTGGCTACACCTTC
CASSLYQATLGGYTF
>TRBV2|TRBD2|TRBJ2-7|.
TGTGCCAGCAGTGTGACGGGAGGGCCCTACGAGCAGTACTTC
CASSVTGGPYEQYF
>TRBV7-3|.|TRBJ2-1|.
TGTGCCAGCGGTCTCCCTGAGCGGTACAATGAGCAGTTCTTC
CASGLPERYNEQFF
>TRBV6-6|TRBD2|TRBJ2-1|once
TGTGCCAGCAGTCTTTCTAGCGGGAGGGCAAATGAGCAGTTCTTC
CASSLSSGRANEQFF
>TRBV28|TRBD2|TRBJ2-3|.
TGTGCCAGCAGTTTCGGGACTAGCGGGAGAGGGGCAGATACGCAGTATTTT
CASSFGTSGRGADTQYF